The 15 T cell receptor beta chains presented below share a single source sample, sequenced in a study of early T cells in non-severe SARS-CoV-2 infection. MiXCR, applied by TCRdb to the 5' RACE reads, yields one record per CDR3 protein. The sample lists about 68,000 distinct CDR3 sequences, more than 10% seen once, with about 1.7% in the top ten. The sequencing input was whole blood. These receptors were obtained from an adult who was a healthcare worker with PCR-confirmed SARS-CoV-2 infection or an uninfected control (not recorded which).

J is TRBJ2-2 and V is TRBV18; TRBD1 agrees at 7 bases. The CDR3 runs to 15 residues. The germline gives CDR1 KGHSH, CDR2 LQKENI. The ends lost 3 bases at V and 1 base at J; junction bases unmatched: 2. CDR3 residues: CASSPRTGNTGELFF. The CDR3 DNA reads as TGTGCCAGCTCACCGCGGACAGGGAACACCGGGGAGCTGTTTTTT. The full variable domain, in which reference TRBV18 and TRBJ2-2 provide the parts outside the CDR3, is NAGVMQNPRHLVRRRGQEARLRCSPMKGHSHVYWYRQLPEEGLKFMVYLQKENIIDESGMPKERFSAEFPKEGPSILRIQQVVRGDSAAYFCASSPRTGNTGELFFGEGSRLTVL.

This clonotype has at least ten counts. This chain's CDR3 is CSASPGDSFYEQYF. The CDR3 coding sequence is TGCAGTGCTAGTCCGGGGGACTCCTTCTACGAGCAGTACTTC. The chain joins TRBV20-1 to TRBJ2-7; the D gene is possibly TRBD2 (6 bases). This CDR3 comprises 14 residues. V dropped 3 bases and J dropped 3 bases, with 15 bases sitting between them. Germline lookup yields CDR1 DFQATT and CDR2 SNEGSKA (reference sequence).

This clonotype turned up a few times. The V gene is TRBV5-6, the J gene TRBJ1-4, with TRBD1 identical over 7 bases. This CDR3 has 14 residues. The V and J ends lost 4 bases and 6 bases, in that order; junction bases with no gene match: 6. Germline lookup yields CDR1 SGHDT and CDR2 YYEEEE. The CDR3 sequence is CASSRTGGDEKLFF. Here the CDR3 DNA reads TGTGCCAGCAGCCGGACAGGAGGGGATGAAAAACTGTTTTTT.

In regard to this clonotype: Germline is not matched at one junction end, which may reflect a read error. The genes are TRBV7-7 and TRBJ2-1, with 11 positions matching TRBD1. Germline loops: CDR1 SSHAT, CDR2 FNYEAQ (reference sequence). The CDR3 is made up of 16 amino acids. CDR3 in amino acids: CASSLGSGTGGNEQFF. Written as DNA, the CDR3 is TGTGCTAGCAGCTTAGGATCCGGGACAGGGGGAAATGAGCAGTTCTTC.

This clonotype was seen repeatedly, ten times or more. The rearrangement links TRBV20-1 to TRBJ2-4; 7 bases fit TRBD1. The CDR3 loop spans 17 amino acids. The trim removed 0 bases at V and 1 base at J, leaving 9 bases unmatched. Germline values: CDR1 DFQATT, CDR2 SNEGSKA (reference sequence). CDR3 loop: CSARDRRQGWAKNIQYF. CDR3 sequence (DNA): TGCAGTGCTAGAGATCGGAGACAGGGTTGGGCCAAAAACATTCAGTACTTC.

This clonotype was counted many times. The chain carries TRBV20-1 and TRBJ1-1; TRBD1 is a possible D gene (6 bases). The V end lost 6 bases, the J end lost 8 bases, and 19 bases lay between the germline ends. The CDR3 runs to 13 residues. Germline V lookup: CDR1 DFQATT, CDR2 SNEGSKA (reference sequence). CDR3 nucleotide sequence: TGCAGTGCGGCCGGGCGAAGGGGGAGAGAAGCTTTCTTT. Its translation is CSAAGRRGREAFF.

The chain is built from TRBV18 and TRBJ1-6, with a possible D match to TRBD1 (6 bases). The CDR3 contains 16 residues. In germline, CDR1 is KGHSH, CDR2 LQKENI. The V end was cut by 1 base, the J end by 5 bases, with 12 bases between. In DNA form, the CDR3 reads TGTGCCAGCTCACCACTCGGGGGCGCCGATAATTCACCCCTCCACTTT. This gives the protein CASSPLGGADNSPLHF.

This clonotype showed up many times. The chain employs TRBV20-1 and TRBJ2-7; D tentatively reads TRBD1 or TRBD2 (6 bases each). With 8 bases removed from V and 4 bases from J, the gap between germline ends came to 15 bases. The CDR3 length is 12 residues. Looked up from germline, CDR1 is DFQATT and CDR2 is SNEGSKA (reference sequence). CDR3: CSLRGGPYEQYF. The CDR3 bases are TGCAGTCTAAGAGGGGGGCCGTACGAGCAGTACTTC.

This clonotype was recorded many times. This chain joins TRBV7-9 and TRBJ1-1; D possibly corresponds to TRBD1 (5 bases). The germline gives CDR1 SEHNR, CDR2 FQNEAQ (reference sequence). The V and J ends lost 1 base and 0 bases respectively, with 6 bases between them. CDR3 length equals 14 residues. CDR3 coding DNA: TGTGCCAGCAGCTTAGGGGGGGTGAACACTGAAGCTTTCTTT. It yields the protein CASSLGGVNTEAFF. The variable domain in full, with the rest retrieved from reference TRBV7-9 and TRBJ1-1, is DTGVSQNPRHKITKRGQNVTFRCDPISEHNRLYWYRQTLGQGPEFLTYFQNEAQLEKSRLLSDRFSAERPKGSFSTLEIQRTEQGDSAMYLCASSLGGVNTEAFFGQGTRLTVV.

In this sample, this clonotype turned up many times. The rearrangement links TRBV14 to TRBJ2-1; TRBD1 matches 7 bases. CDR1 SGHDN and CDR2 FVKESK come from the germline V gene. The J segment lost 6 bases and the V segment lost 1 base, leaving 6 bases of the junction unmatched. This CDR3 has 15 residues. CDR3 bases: TGTGCCAGCAGCCAAGTCAGGACAGGCGGCAATGAGCAGTTCTTC. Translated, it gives CASSQVRTGGNEQFF. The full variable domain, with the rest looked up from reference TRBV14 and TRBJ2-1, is EAGVTQFPSHSVIEKGQTVTLRCDPISGHDNLYWYRRVMGKEIKFLLHFVKESKQDESGMPNNRFLAERTGGTYSTLKVQPAELEDSGVYFCASSQVRTGGNEQFFGPGTRLTVL.

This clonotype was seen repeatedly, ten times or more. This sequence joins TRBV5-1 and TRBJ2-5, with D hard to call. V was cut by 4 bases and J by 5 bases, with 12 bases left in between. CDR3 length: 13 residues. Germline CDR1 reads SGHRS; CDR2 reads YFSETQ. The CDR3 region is CASSNTVGETQYF. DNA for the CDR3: TGCGCCAGCAGCAACACGGTTGGGGAGACCCAGTACTTC.

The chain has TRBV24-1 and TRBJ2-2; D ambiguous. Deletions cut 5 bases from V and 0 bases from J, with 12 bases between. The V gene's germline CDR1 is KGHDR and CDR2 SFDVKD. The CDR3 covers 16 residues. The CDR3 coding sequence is TGTGCCACCAGTGGGGCGACGGCCCCGAACACCGGGGAGCTGTTTTTT. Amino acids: CATSGATAPNTGELFF.

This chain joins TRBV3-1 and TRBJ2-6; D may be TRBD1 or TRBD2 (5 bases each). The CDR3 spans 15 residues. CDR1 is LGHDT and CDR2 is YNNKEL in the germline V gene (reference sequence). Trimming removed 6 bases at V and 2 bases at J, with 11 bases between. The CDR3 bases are TGTGCCAGCAGACAACGGGACGCTGGGGCCAACGTCCTGACTTTC. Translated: CASRQRDAGANVLTF. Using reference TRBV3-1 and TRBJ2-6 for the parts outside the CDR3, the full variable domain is DTAVSQTPKYLVTQMGNDKSIKCEQNLGHDTMYWYKQDSKKFLKIMFSYNNKELIINETVPNRFSPKSPDKAHLNLHINSLELGDSAVYFCASRQRDAGANVLTFGAGSRLTVL.

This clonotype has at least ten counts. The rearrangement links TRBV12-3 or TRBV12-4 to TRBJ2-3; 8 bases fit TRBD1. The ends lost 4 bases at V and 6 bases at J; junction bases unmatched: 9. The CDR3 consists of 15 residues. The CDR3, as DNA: TGTGCCAGCAGTTACGACAGGGGCTGGTCTGATACGCAGTATTTT. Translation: CASSYDRGWSDTQYF.

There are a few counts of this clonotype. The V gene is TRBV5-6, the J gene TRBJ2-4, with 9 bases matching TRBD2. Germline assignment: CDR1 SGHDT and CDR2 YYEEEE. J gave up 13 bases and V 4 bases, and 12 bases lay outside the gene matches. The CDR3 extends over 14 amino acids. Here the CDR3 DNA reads TGTGCCAGCAGCGACGGGGATGAGCGGGGGGCCCAGTACTTC. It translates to CASSDGDERGAQYF.